Sequencing of this T cell receptor beta chain was carried out in a study of shared clonotypes between healthy human individuals (dated by TCRdb to the early 2020s). Broadly, across the study: Two women and a few men aged 18 to 49 years were included in the cohort. For each donor, CD4 naive and CD4 memory were each given three plates, CD8 naive was given two plates, and CD8 memory was given one plate. The study deeply sequenced blood TCR repertoires of about 5 healthy adults to estimate repertoire size and the extent of clonotype sharing between individuals. Different laboratories and diverse techniques were used to prepare libraries and sequence TCR repertoires, to increase sequencing depth and limit assay-specific biases. Each donor's leukapheresis produced roughly between roughly 0.85 and 9.5 billion PBMCs. Broader findings and caveats from the paper: Only blood was sampled, and tissue TCR repertoires likely differ from those in blood. When a few donors were compared, the shared fraction of clonotypes was 5% to 6.5% for naive CD4, roughly 3.3% for naive CD8, 2.3% for memory CD4, and under 0.5% for memory CD8. Pairwise subsampling indicated that sequencing depth was expected to affect the degree of clonotype sharing among donors. Rarefaction of sorted-subset datasets indicated incomplete sequencing despite the large sequencing depth. Naive subsets generally had larger estimated clonotype richness than memory subsets. Clonotypes shared by all four sorted-subset donors showed higher generation probabilities than non-shared clonotypes. The genetic and exposure-history diversity represented was limited by the small number of donors.

The donors were healthy, HIV-negative adults who had no recently reported acute infections or vaccinations. Only Caucasian adults living in Nashville, Tennessee, USA were represented among the donors. CD4+ T cells were enriched by magnetic negative selection, after which naive cells were positively selected on CD45RA and the negative fraction was taken as the memory subset. After blood collection by leukapheresis, PBMCs were isolated using Ficoll-Histopaque density gradient centrifugation and then cryopreserved in the vapor phase of liquid nitrogen. Purity and quantity of every magnetically sorted T cell population were checked by analytical flow cytometry. From each sorted fraction, genomic DNA was isolated and quantified by UV absorbance on a Nanodrop 2000c. At the junction V is shortened by 4 bases and J by 6 bases, with 11 bases in between. Sequences SGHRS (CDR1) and YFSETQ (CDR2) are obtained from the germline V gene. The CDR3, from cysteine to phenylalanine, totals 12 residues. Of all the DNA, just the CDR3 is kept, 36 bases in frame from base 1.

About this clone: It lacks a known antigen. Qualities for individual bases were not recorded, and no much larger clone is one base off.

Using the deep immunoSEQ assay, multiplex PCR amplified TCR CDR3 regions from genomic DNA. For each cell subset, the extracted genomic DNA was distributed evenly across all wells of several immunoSEQ 96-well plates, and each plate served as one replicate. For sorted subsets, approximately 200 ng of genomic DNA, equivalent to 25,000 to 35,000 T cell genomes, went into each replicate PCR. Purified libraries were measured with a Qubit 3.0 fluorometer, size-checked on a Bioanalyzer 2100, and measured again with the KAPA Library Quantification kit. A separate single-read 150-cycle Illumina NextSeq 550 flow cell was used to sequence each immunoSEQ 96-well plate. Turning to the authors' computational methods: Because the immunoSEQ output held only junctional sequences and lacked quality scores, the filtering could not match the filtering applied to full-length reads. To assign V/J genes and CDR3, sequences were annotated against IMGT germline references using PyIR, a Python wrapper for IgBLAST v1.9. Any read was removed if the V/J assignment was weak (E-value above 1e-6), the CDR3 was missing, or the read contained stop codons, out-of-frame junctions, or ambiguous translated residues. A V3J clonotype was defined by an identical inferred V gene, J gene, and CDR3 amino acid sequence. Percentage overlap between repertoires was calculated by dividing the number of shared unique clonotypes by the size of the smaller repertoire. Three approaches were used to assess repertoire richness: RTK rarefaction, the Chao1 estimator, and Recon v2.1 estimates of unobserved clonotypes. For all TCRbeta clonotypes obtained by the gDNA method from a handful of donors, generation probabilities were computed with OLGA. As stored in TCRdb, this immuneACCESS dataset retains in-frame rearrangements with V and J assigned. A fraction of the clones does not appear; measured against another copy, unresolved V genes explain less than half of the discrepancy, and the remainder lacks a known reason. Clonal size and the V and J genes are those of that table, whereas D and trimming came from the DNA. In all, the sample holds some 2,400,000 clones, and approximately 96% of those were seen once. The top ten clones comprise roughly 0.13% of the sample.

This chain is built from TRBV5-1 and TRBJ2-7; no D gene is confidently identified. The receptor was isolated from a man aged 18 to 35 in good health. The sequenced sample consisted of naive CD4+ T cells sorted from blood. The cell subset or site label, as the study defines it: CD45RA+ positively selected. The encoded CDR3 is CASSVWGSEQYF. The DNA sequence is as follows: TGCGCCAGCAGCGTGTGGGGAAGCGAGCAGTACTTC.